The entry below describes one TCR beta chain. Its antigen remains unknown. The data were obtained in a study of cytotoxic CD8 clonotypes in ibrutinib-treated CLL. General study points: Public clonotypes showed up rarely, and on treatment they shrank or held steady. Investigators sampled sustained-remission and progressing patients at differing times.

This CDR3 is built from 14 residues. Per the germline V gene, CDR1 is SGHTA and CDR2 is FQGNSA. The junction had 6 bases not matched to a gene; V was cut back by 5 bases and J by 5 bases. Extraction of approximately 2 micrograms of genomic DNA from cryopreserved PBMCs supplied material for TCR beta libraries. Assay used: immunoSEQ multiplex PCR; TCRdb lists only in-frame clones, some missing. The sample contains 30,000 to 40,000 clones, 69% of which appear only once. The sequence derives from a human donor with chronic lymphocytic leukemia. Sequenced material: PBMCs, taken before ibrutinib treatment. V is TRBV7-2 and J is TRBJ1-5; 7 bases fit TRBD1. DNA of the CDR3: TGTGCCAGCAGCGCCCGACAGGGTGATCAGCCCCAGCATTTT. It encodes CASSARQGDQPQHF.